This T cell receptor beta chain was profiled in a study of blood T cell repertoires in COVID-19. Study overall: Acute and convalescent COVID-19 samples came from the United States, Italy and Spain. Nucleic acid was either cDNA or gDNA, and it came from T cells, B-cell-depleted T cells, or PBMCs.

The CDR3 length is 14 residues. Looked up from germline, CDR1 is MNHEY and CDR2 is SVGEGT. Trimming took off 5 bases at V and 5 bases at J, with 15 bases between the two ends. In the source study's methods: Reference gene primer amplification gave estimated nucleated cell counts. Data came from immunoSEQ multiplex PCR; TCRdb stores just in-frame clones and leaves some out. That table furnishes V, J and clone size, whereas the DNA furnished D and trimming. The repertoire holds around 190,000 clones, about 78% seen once, with around 8.1% in the top ten. This TCR was sampled from a woman aged 45-60 years with active or convalescent COVID-19. Material: peripheral blood. V usage is TRBV6-2 or TRBV6-3 and J usage is TRBJ2-5, with a possible D match to TRBD2 (5 bases). The CDR3 DNA reads TGTGCCAGCAGTACCCGGCGGAGAGGGGAGACCCAGTACTTC. As protein: CASSTRRRGETQYF.